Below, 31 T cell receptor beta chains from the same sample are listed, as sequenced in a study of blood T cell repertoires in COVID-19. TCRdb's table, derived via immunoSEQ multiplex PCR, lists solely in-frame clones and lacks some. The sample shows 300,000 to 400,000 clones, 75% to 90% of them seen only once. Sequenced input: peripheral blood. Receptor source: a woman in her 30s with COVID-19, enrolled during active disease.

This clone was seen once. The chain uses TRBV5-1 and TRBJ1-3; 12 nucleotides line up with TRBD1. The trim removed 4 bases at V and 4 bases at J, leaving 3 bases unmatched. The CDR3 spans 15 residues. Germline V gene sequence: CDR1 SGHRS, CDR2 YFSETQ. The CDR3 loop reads CASSGTGGEGNTIYF. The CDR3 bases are TGCGCCAGCAGCGGGACAGGGGGCGAAGGAAACACCATATATTTT.

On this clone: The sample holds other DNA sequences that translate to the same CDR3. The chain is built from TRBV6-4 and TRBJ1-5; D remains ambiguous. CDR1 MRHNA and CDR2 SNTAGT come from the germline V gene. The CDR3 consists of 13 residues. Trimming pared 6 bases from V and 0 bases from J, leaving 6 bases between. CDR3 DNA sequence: TGTGCCAGCAGCGCGGATAGCAATCAGCCCCAGCATTTT. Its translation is CASSADSNQPQHF.

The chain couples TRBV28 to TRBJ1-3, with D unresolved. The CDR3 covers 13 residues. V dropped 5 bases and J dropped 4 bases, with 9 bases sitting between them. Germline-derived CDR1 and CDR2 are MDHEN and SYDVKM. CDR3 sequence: CASSQSRGNTIYF. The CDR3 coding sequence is TGTGCCAGCAGTCAATCGAGGGGAAACACCATATATTTT.

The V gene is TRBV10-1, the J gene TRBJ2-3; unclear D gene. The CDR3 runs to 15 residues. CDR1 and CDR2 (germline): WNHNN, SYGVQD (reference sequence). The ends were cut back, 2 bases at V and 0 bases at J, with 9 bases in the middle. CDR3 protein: CASSEASPSTDTQYF. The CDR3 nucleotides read TGCGCCAGCAGTGAGGCAAGCCCTAGCACAGATACGCAGTATTTT.

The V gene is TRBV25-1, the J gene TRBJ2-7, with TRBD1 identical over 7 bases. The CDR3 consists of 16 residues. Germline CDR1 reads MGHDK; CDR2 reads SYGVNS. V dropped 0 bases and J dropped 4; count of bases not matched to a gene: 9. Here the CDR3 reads CASSEYTGTDSYEQYF. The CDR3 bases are TGTGCCAGCAGTGAATACACCGGGACAGATAGTTACGAGCAGTACTTC.

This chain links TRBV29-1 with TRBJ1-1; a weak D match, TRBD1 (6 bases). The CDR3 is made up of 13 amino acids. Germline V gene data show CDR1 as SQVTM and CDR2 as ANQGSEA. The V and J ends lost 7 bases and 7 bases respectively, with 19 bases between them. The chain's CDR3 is CSARLGAVNEAFF. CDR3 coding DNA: TGCAGCGCCCGGCTGGGGGCTGTAAATGAAGCTTTCTTT. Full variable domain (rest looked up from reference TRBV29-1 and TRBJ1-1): SAVISQKPSRDICQRGTSLTIQCQVDSQVTMMFWYRQQPGQSLTLIATANQGSEATYESGFVIDKFPISRPNLTFSTLTVSNMSPEDSSIYLCSARLGAVNEAFFGQGTRLTVV.

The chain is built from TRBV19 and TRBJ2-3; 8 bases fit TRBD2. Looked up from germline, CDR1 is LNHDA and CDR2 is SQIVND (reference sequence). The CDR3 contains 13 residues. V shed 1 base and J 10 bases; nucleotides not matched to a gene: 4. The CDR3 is CASSIVGLEAQYF. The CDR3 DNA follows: TGTGCCAGTAGTATAGTGGGACTAGAAGCGCAGTATTTT.

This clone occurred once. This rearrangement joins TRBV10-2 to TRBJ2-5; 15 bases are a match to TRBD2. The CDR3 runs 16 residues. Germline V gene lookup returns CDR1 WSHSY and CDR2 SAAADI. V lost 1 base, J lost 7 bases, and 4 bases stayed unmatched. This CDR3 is CASSEWTSGRARTQYF. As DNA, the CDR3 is TGCGCCAGCAGTGAGTGGACTAGCGGGAGGGCCAGGACCCAGTACTTC.

As DNA, the CDR3 is TGTGCCAGTACAGGGATGAACACTGAAGCTTTCTTT. Translation gives CASTGMNTEAFF. V and J are TRBV19 and TRBJ1-1; weak D call: TRBD1 (5 bases). The germline CDR1 and CDR2 sequences are LNHDA and SQIVND (reference sequence). The germline V and J ends were trimmed by 7 bases and 0 bases, with 6 bases remaining between them. The CDR3 has 12 amino acids.

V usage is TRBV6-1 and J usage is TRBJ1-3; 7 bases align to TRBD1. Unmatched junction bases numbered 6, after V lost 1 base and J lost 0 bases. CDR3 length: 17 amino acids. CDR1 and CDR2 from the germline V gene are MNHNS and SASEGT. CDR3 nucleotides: TGTGCCAGCAGTGAAGTAGGACAGGCGAACTCTGGAAACACCATATATTTT. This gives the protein CASSEVGQANSGNTIYF.

CDR3 loop: CARRFPKGRGLKANYGYTF. CDR3 DNA sequence: TGTGCCAGACGCTTCCCGAAGGGGCGGGGGCTAAAGGCTAACTATGGCTACACCTTC. The chain carries TRBV5-4 and TRBJ1-2; possibly TRBD1 for D (6 bases). The CDR3 is made up of 19 amino acids. Trimming left V 8 bases short and J 0 bases short, with 29 bases between. CDR1 is SGHNT and CDR2 is YYREEE in the germline V gene (reference sequence).

The CDR3 protein is CSASDRRGSSYEQYF. The CDR3 nucleotides read TGCAGTGCTAGTGATCGCAGGGGGAGCTCCTACGAGCAGTACTTC. The V call is TRBV20-1, the J call TRBJ2-7, with 7 positions matching TRBD1. V shed 3 bases and J 0 bases; nucleotides not matched to a gene: 8. In germline, CDR1 is DFQATT, CDR2 SNEGSKA (reference sequence). The CDR3 runs to 15 residues.

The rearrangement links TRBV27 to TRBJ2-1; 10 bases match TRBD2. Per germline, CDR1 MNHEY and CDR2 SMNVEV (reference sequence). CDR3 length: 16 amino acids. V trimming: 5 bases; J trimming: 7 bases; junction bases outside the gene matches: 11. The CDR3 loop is CASSTTSGTPRNEQFF. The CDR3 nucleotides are TGTGCCAGCAGTACTACTAGCGGGACACCTCGGAATGAGCAGTTCTTC.

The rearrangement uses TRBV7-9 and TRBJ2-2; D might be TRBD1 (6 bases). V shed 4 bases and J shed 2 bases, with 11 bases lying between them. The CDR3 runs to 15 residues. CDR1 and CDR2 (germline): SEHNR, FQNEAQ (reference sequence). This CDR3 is CASSSGTLNTGELFF. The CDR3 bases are TGTGCCAGCAGCTCCGGGACACTTAACACCGGGGAGCTGTTTTTT.

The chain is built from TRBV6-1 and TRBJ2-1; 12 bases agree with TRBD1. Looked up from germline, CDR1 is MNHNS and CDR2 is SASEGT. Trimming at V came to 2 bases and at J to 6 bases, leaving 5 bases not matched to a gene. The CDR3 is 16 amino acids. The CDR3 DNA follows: TGTGCCAGCAGTGAACTGGGACAGGGGGCAGTCAATGAGCAGTTCTTC. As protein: CASSELGQGAVNEQFF.

The CDR3 DNA is TGTGCCAGCAGCGCAGGGACAGTCTATGGCTACACCTTC. Amino acids: CASSAGTVYGYTF. The V gene is TRBV9, the J gene TRBJ1-2, with 7 bases matching TRBD1. The CDR3 extends over 13 amino acids. Losses at the gene ends were 3 bases for V and 4 bases for J; bases not matched to a gene: 3. CDR1 and CDR2 (germline): SGDLS, YYNGEE.

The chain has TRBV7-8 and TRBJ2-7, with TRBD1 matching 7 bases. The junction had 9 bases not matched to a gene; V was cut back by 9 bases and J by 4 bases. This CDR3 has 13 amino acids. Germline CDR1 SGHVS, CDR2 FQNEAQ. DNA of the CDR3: TGTGCCAGTAGAACCGGGACAGATTACGAGCAGTACTTC. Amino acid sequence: CASRTGTDYEQYF.

The CDR3 region has the DNA TGTGCCAGCAGGGGACAGCAAGAGACCCAGTACTTC. The encoded protein is CASRGQQETQYF. V gene TRBV7-9 combines with J gene TRBJ2-5; TRBD1 matches 7 bases. In germline, CDR1 is SEHNR, CDR2 FQNEAQ (reference sequence). This CDR3 is 12 amino acids long. Trimming cost V 6 bases and J 2 bases; bases outside gene matches: 0. Variable domain in full (rest from reference TRBV7-9 and TRBJ2-5): DTGVSQNPRHKITKRGQNVTFRCDPISEHNRLYWYRQTLGQGPEFLTYFQNEAQLEKSRLLSDRFSAERPKGSFSTLEIQRTEQGDSAMYLCASRGQQETQYFGPGTRLLVL.

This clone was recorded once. This CDR3 is CASSPGQGVEKLFF. CDR3 coding DNA: TGTGCCAGCAGCCCCGGACAGGGGGTGGAAAAACTGTTTTTT. This chain connects TRBV11-2 to TRBJ1-4; TRBD1 agrees at 10 bases. The CDR3 length is 14 residues. The J segment lost 8 bases and the V segment lost 5 bases, leaving 5 bases of the junction unmatched. The germline gives CDR1 SGHAT, CDR2 FQNNGV.

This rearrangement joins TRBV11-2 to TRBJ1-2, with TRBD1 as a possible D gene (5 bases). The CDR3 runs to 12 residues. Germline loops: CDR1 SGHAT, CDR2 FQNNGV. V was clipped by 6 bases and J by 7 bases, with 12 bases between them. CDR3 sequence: CASSPGWSGYTF. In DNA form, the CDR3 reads TGTGCCAGCAGTCCAGGGTGGTCTGGCTACACCTTC. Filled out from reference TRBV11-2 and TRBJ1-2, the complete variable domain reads EAGVAQSPRYKIIEKRQSVAFWCNPISGHATLYWYQQILGQGPKLLIQFQNNGVVDDSQLPKDRFSAERLKGVDSTLKIQPAKLEDSAVYLCASSPGWSGYTFGSGTRLTVV.

Here the CDR3 reads CASKREGGRNTGELFF. CDR3 nucleotide sequence: TGTGCCAGCAAGAGGGAGGGGGGCCGGAACACCGGGGAGCTGTTTTTT. The rearrangement uses TRBV27 and TRBJ2-2; tentative D call: TRBD2 (7 bases). V lost 7 bases, J lost 1 base, and 16 bases lay in between. This CDR3 spans 16 amino acids. Germline assignment: CDR1 MNHEY and CDR2 SMNVEV (reference sequence).

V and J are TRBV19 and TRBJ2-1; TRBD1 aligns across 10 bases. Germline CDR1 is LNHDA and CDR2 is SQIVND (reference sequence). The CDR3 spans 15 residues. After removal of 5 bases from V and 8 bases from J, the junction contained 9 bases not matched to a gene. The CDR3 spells CASSLGTGETDEQFF. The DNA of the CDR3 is TGTGCCAGTAGTTTAGGGACAGGGGAGACGGATGAGCAGTTCTTC.

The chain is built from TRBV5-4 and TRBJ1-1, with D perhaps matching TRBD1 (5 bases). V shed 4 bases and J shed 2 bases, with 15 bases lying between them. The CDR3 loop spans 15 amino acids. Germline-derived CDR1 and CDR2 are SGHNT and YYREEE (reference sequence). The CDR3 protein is CASSVPWGPNTEAFF. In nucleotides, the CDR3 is TGTGCCAGCAGCGTGCCATGGGGCCCCAACACTGAAGCTTTCTTT. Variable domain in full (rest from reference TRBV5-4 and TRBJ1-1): ETGVTQSPTHLIKTRGQQVTLRCSSQSGHNTVSWYQQALGQGPQFIFQYYREEENGRGNFPPRFSGLQFPNYSSELNVNALELDDSALYLCASSVPWGPNTEAFFGQGTRLTVV.

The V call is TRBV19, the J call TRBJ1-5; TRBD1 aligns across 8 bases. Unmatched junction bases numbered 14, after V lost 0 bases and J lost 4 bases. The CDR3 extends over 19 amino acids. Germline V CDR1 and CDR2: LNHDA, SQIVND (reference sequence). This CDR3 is CASSIDSRQGQLGNQPQHF. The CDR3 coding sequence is TGTGCCAGTAGTATAGATAGTCGACAGGGGCAATTGGGTAATCAGCCCCAGCATTTT.

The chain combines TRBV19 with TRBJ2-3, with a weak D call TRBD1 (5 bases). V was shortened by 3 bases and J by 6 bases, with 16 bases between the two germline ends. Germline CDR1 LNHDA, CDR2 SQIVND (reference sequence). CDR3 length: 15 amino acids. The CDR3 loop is CASSIGEQGRDTQYF. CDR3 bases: TGTGCCAGTAGTATCGGCGAGCAGGGAAGGGATACGCAGTATTTT.

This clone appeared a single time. The chain's CDR3 is CASSADSNQPQHF. CDR3 DNA: TGTGCCAGCAGCGCGGATAGCAATCAGCCCCAGCATTTT. The V gene is TRBV5-4, the J gene TRBJ1-5; the D is unclear. In germline, CDR1 is SGHNT, CDR2 YYREEE (reference sequence). The CDR3 is 13 amino acids. The V and J ends lost 4 bases and 0 bases respectively, with 5 bases between them.

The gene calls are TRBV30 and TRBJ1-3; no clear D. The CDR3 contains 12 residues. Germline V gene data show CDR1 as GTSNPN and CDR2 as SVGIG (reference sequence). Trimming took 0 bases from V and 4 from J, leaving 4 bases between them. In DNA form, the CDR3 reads TGTGCCTGGAGTGTACAGGGAAACACCATATATTTT. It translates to CAWSVQGNTIYF.

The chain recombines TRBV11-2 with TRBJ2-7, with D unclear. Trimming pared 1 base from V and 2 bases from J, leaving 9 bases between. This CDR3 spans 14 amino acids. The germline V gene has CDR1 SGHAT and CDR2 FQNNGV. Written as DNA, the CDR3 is TGTGCCAGCAGCTTAGGGCTAACTACCTACGAGCAGTACTTC. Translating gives CASSLGLTTYEQYF.

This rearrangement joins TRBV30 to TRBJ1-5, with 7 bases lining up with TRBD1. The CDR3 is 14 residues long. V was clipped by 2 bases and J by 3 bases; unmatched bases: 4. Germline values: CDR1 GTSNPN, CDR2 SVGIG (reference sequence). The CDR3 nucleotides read TGTGCCTGGAGTCGAGGACAGGTCAATCAGCCCCAGCATTTT. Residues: CAWSRGQVNQPQHF.

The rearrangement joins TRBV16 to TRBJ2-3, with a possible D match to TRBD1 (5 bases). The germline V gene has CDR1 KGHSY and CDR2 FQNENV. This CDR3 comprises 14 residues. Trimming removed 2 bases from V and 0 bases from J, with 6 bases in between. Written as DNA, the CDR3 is TGTGCCAGCAGCCAAGACAGTAGCACAGATACGCAGTATTTT. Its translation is CASSQDSSTDTQYF.

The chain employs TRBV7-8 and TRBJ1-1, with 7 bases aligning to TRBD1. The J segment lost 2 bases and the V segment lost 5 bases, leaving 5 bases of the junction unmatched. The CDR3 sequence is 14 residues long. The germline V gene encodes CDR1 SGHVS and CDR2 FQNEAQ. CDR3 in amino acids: CASSQGQDNTEAFF. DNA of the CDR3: TGTGCCAGCAGCCAAGGACAGGACAACACTGAAGCTTTCTTT.